This TCR beta chain was recovered during a study of regulatory T cells in long-lasting Graves disease. Of note for this clonotype: Its specificity is not known.

As to time point: newly diagnosed GD, antithyroid drugs for less than 3 months. There was RNA extracted from PBMCs, and the TCR library was made from it. The ends were cut back, 5 bases at V and 2 bases at J, with 4 bases in the middle. In germline, CDR1 is LGHDT, CDR2 YNNKEL (reference sequence). The CDR3 loop spans 13 amino acids. Study-wide points: Less diverse TCR repertoires were seen in persistent Graves' patients than in newly diagnosed ones. Persistent cases favored TRBV28, TRBJ1-2 and TRBJ2-5.

Combining iRepertoire HTBI primers with Arm-PCR of CDR3 regions, the authors built TCR beta libraries. MiXCR was run by TCRdb on the multiplex PCR reads, yielding one entry per CDR3 protein. The sample lists about 460,000 distinct CDR3 sequences; 12% to 15% were seen once. A further study also used this sample, focusing on T cells in Graves' hyperthyroidism and ophthalmopathy. From that report: The HTBI primer set drove a first-round RT-PCR of the TCR CDR3. Ophthalmopathy, which appeared later, was predicted by the model a median roughly 6.6 months before onset.

Here the sequenced sample was peripheral blood mononuclear cells (PBMCs), taken at new diagnosis, from a patient treated with antithyroid drugs. The TCR originated in a woman in her fifties or sixties with Graves disease. The rearrangement links TRBV3-1 to TRBJ2-6; D is uncertain. The CDR3 DNA is TGTGCCAGCAGCAATCCTGGGGCCAACGTCCTGACTTTC. The encoded protein is CASSNPGANVLTF.